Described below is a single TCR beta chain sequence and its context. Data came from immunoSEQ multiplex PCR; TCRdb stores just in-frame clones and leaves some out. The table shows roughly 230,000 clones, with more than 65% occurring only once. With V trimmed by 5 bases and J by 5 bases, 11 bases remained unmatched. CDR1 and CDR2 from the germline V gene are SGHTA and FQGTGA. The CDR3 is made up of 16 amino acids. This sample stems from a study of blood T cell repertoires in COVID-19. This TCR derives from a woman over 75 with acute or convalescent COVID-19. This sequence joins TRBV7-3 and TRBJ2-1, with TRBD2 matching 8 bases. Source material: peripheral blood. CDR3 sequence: CASSHPGSSGDNEQFF. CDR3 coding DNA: TGTGCCAGCAGCCATCCCGGGAGTAGCGGGGACAATGAGCAGTTCTTC.